This T cell receptor (beta chain) was sequenced for a study of cytomegalovirus exposure and HLA in healthy donors. Study at large: Earlier results showed roughly 120 million unique TCR beta sequences derived from 150 million to 200 million T cells. General study results and limits: It was shown in a later analysis that HLA-associated TCR beta chains were more clonally expanded than other, equally common chains. A previous analysis found most TCR beta V segments productive roughly 87% or roughly 30% of the time.

Concerning this clone: Its antigen remains unknown.

Germline V gives CDR1 ENHRY, CDR2 SYGVKD. The V and J ends lost 2 bases and 5 bases respectively, with 9 bases between them. The CDR3 is made up of 13 amino acids. The PCR contained 60 Vbeta and 13 Jbeta primers. Profiling relied on immunoSEQ multiplex PCR, and the TCRdb table lists in-frame clones only, not all of them. This table holds 100,000 to 150,000 clones, around 74% found once. The sample taken for sequencing was PBMCs. The source is a woman between 50 and 59 years old in good health and CMV-seropositive. V is TRBV10-3 and J is TRBJ1-2; D remains unclear. CDR3 sequence (DNA): TGTGCCATCAGTGAGCGGGGTGAATATGGCTACACCTTC. It codes for CAISERGEYGYTF.